This T cell receptor beta chain was retrieved from a study of cytomegalovirus exposure and HLA in healthy donors. The overall study: Unique TCRs numbering some 80 million, obtained from HLA-typed donors, made up an early data release.

Comment on this clone: Its antigen is undetermined.

Broader study findings: According to reports, the classifier identified cytomegalovirus status with high specificity and sensitivity.

PCR was performed using 60 Vbeta and 13 Jbeta primers. TCRdb's copy holds only in-frame clones and misses some; the assay was immunoSEQ multiplex PCR. In all, the sample yields 150,000 or so clones. The sequencing input was PBMCs. The TCR originated in a woman aged 45-60 years in good health and CMV-seronegative.

The DNA of the CDR3 is TGTGCCAGCCTACAGGGCCCCTCTGGAAACACCATATATTTT. As protein: CASLQGPSGNTIYF. This sequence joins TRBV19 and TRBJ1-3, with a tentative D call TRBD1 (6 bases). The CDR3 is 14 amino acids. V was trimmed by 9 bases and J by 0 bases, leaving 12 bases between them. Germline V CDR1 and CDR2: LNHDA, SQIVND (reference sequence).